This TCR beta chain was observed in a study of blood T cell repertoires in COVID-19 (dated by TCRdb to the early 2020s). With regard to the full study: The collaborator samples originated in the United States, Italy and Spain and spanned the acute and convalescent phases of COVID-19. Where available, HLA class I and class II types were taken from metadata supplied by the sample provider and were not determined by assay-based typing. Subjects who had been exposed to COVID-19, were actively infected with it, or had recovered from it provided the deeply sampled blood TCRbeta repertoires that made up the dataset. A de-identified subject ID, COVID-19 status, age in years and sex were almost always included in the sample metadata. Samples were obtained from the ongoing ImmuneRACE study (first 160 participants) and from 1,254 subjects provided by 6 global collaborators. The material from the prospective study consisted of cDNA or gDNA derived from T cells, B-cell-depleted T cells, or PBMCs. The repertoires were made available in a free public database intended to serve as a resource for research on the immune response to SARS-CoV-2. What the work shows at the level of the full study, not this receptor alone: The quantity of clinical and demographic metadata differed by source and by participant and was supplied without curation.

Counted from cysteine to phenylalanine, this CDR3 has 16 amino acids. The kept DNA is CDR3 alone, 48 bases in frame from the first base. Here V drops 6 bases and J drops 4 bases, and the junction holds 13 bases not matched to any gene. Taken from the germline V gene (reference sequence), the CDR1 and CDR2 loops are MNHNY and SVGAGI. TCRbeta CDR3 regions were amplified from genomic DNA by means of the immunoSEQ Assay, a bias-controlled multiplex PCR. The original pipeline was this. The number of nucleated cells in each sample was estimated by amplification of reference gene primers within the assay. To quantify the absolute abundance of each unique TCRbeta CDR3 rearrangement, sequence reads were collapsed and filtered. For each sample, productive Simpson clonality was calculated by taking the square root of Simpson's diversity index across productive rearrangements. The table was pulled from immuneACCESS by TCRdb, which kept in-frame rearrangements only. Such tables lose some clones; where checked, under half of the loss comes from unresolved V genes, and the rest has no known cause. V, J and clone size were drawn from that table, and D and trimming were deduced from the DNA. Within this sample are 60,000 to 90,000 clones, with around two thirds of them counted one time only. Approximately 2.8% of the sample comes from the top ten.

Each collaborating institution followed its own protocols to collect whole blood in K2EDTA tubes. For TCRbeta analysis, collaborator samples were shipped as frozen whole blood, as isolated PBMCs, or as DNA extracted from either sample type. For this clone: Its antigen is currently not known. Qualities for individual bases were not recorded, and no much larger clone is one base off.

This sequence uses TRBV6-6 and TRBJ2-5; 8 central nucleotides agree with TRBD1. Sequenced input: peripheral blood. The sequence came from a human donor with acute or convalescent COVID-19. The donor label of this sample is uncertain. The CDR3 protein sequence reads: CASRSNRGIYGETQYF. The nucleotide sequence is given as TGTGCCAGCAGATCTAACAGGGGGATCTACGGAGAGACCCAGTACTTC.